This T cell receptor (beta chain) was captured in a study of T cells in Graves' hyperthyroidism and ophthalmopathy. Broader study findings: Also found in blood were most expanded thyroid clonotypes above 0.001. Ophthalmopathy was told apart from stable hyperthyroidism by a 13 V-J model.

Looked up from germline, CDR1 is MDHEN and CDR2 is SYDVKM. The CDR3 covers 14 residues. V was clipped by 4 bases and J by 7 bases; unmatched bases: 6. This clonotype came up a few times. What it binds is unknown. Clinical symptoms, serum thyroxine and TRAb, thyroid ultrasound and orbital computed tomography together formed the diagnostic basis. Template material for amplifying TCR beta CDR3 regions consisted of RNA transcripts. The HTBI primer set drove a first-round RT-PCR of the TCR CDR3. TCRdb fed the multiplex PCR reads into MiXCR, producing one record per CDR3 protein. Among 350,000 to 450,000 distinct CDR3 sequences, around 15% were seen once, and the ten largest hold over 25%.

The sequencing sample was made of blood. The V call is TRBV28, the J call TRBJ1-4; TRBD1 matches 7 bases. The receptor was isolated from a man aged 50 to 59 with Graves' ophthalmopathy. This chain's CDR3 is CASSSGGKSEKLFF. CDR3 DNA: TGTGCCAGCAGTTCAGGGGGGAAGAGTGAAAAACTGTTTTTT.